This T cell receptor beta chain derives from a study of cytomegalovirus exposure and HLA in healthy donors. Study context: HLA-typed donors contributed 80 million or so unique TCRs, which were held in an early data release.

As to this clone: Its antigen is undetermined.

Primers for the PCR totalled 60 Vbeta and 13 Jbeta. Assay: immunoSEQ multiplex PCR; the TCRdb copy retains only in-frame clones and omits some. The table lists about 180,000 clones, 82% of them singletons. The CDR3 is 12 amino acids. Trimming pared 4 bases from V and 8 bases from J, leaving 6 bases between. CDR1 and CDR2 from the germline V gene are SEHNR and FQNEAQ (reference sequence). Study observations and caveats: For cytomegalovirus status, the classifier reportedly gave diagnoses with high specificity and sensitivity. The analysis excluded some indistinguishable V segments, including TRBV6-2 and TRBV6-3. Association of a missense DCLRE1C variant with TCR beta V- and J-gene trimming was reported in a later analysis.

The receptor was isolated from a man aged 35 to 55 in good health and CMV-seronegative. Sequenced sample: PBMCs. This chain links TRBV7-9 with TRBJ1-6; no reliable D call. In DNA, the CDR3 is TGTGCCAGCAGCTACGGGGATTCACCCCTCCACTTT. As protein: CASSYGDSPLHF.